The 9 T cell receptor beta chains below were found in one sample sequenced in a study of identical twins. One entry per CDR3 protein results from TCRdb running MiXCR on the 5' RACE reads. The sample has 420,000 or so distinct CDR3 sequences, approximately 18% seen once; the top ten hold approximately 12%. The sequenced sample was naive T cells sorted from blood. The source is a man in his forties or fifties in good health.

This chain joins TRBV20-1 and TRBJ1-5, with no clear D. Per the germline V gene, CDR1 is DFQATT and CDR2 is SNEGSKA (reference sequence). V was pared by 0 bases and J by 5 bases, with 8 bases between. The CDR3 runs 13 residues. This chain's CDR3 is CSARDRLDQPQHF. The DNA of the CDR3 is TGCAGTGCTAGAGACCGCCTCGATCAGCCCCAGCATTTT.

This clonotype has at least ten counts. The chain links TRBV20-1 to TRBJ2-1; TRBD2 matches at 7 bases. The trim removed 1 base at V and 2 bases at J, leaving 11 bases unmatched. CDR3 length: 17 amino acids. The germline CDR1 and CDR2 sequences are DFQATT and SNEGSKA (reference sequence). CDR3: CSARGYQAGPAYNEQFF. The CDR3 nucleotides are TGCAGTGCTAGAGGGTATCAAGCGGGACCGGCCTACAATGAGCAGTTCTTC.

The chain couples TRBV10-3 to TRBJ1-2; 9 nucleotides agree with TRBD1. Unmatched junction bases numbered 7, after V lost 11 bases and J lost 3 bases. Germline CDR1 ENHRY, CDR2 SYGVKD. The CDR3 covers 13 residues. CDR3 sequence (DNA): TGTGCCGCTCGGACAGGGGATGACTATGGCTACACCTTC. Its protein product is CAARTGDDYGYTF.

This clonotype came up a few times. The chain recombines TRBV29-1 with TRBJ2-7; the D gene is possibly TRBD2 (7 bases). CDR1 is SQVTM and CDR2 is ANQGSEA in the germline V gene. Trimming took off 4 bases at V and 3 bases at J, with 13 bases between the two ends. The CDR3 totals 13 residues. The DNA for the CDR3 is TGCAGCGTTGGGGCAGGGGAGGGCTACGAGCAGTACTTC. Its translation: CSVGAGEGYEQYF.

The CDR3 sequence: CASSPTGTDNEKLFF. CDR3 in DNA: TGTGCCAGCTCACCAACCGGGACAGATAATGAAAAACTGTTTTTT. V usage is TRBV18 and J usage is TRBJ1-4; 7 bases fit TRBD1. The CDR3 extends over 15 amino acids. Looked up from germline, CDR1 is KGHSH and CDR2 is LQKENI. The V gene end was trimmed by 2 bases and the J gene end by 4 bases; junction bases not matched to a gene: 4.

This clonotype was counted at least ten times. The chain employs TRBV6-5 and TRBJ2-2; the D is unclear. Germline V lookup: CDR1 MNHEY, CDR2 SVGAGI. The V end lost 0 bases, the J end lost 0 bases, and 2 bases lay between the germline ends. CDR3 length equals 14 residues. The CDR3 nucleotides are TGTGCCAGCAGTTACTCGACGAACACCGGGGAGCTGTTTTTT. Its protein product is CASSYSTNTGELFF.

This clonotype was seen only a few times. This chain uses TRBV12-3 or TRBV12-4 with TRBJ2-3, with D tentatively TRBD2 (5 bases). This CDR3 is 12 amino acids long. V lost 3 bases and J 7 bases, leaving 8 bases between the germline ends. The DNA for the CDR3 is TGTGCCAGCAGTTTGCGGAGGCATACGCAGTATTTT. Its protein product is CASSLRRHTQYF.

A few counts support this clonotype. The DNA of the CDR3 is TGCAGTGGGTCGACGGTAGACTATGGCTACACCTTC. This sequence encodes CSGSTVDYGYTF. V gene TRBV20-1 combines with J gene TRBJ1-2; no clear D gene. Germline CDR1 is DFQATT and CDR2 is SNEGSKA (reference sequence). The CDR3 loop spans 12 amino acids. V was clipped by 7 bases and J by 3 bases, with 12 bases between them.

This clonotype appeared many times. The V and J genes are TRBV27 and TRBJ2-2; D ambiguous. CDR1 and CDR2 from the germline V gene are MNHEY and SMNVEV (reference sequence). The CDR3 totals 12 residues. Trimming removed 8 bases from V and 2 bases from J, with 6 bases in between. The CDR3 spells CASVSNTGELFF. The CDR3 DNA reads as TGTGCCAGCGTTTCTAACACCGGGGAGCTGTTTTTT.